This TCR beta chain was profiled in a study of tumor-infiltrating T cells and Merkel cell polyomavirus (dated by TCRdb to about 2017). Regarding the research as a whole: In Merkel cell carcinoma patients, the study examined CD8+ T cells specific for the Merkel cell polyomavirus KLL epitope. In 14 samples, KLL-tetramer-sorted cells taken from blood or tumor-infiltrating lymphocytes underwent TRB sequencing, as did about a dozen matched whole-tumor samples. Most whole-tumor samples were obtained as 25-micron curls cut from formalin-fixed, paraffin-embedded tissue blocks. Varying disease stages were represented at patient presentation, and patients were followed for a median of 2.7 years (range about 1.1 to 6.0 years). In the whole study, one tumor sample was a frozen nodal tumor digest, and another tumor sample was a flash-frozen core biopsy of a metastasis. Varied, non-standardized therapies, including chemotherapy, radiation and immunotherapies, were received by the patients.

Trimming leaves V shorter by 4 bases and J shorter by 4 bases, with the junction holding 10 bases beyond the gene matches. From the germline V gene (reference sequence), CDR1 is SGHNT and CDR2 is YYREEE. The CDR3 numbers 16 residues from cysteine through phenylalanine. The retained sequence is limited to the CDR3, 48 bases, with the frame set at the first base. Robust positive staining for Merkel cell polyomavirus Large T antigen was observed by immunohistochemistry in the tumors of all patients. Some eleven Merkel cell carcinoma patients with robust KLL-tetramer+ populations, above 0.04% of CD8+ T cells, in blood and/or cultured TIL were included. All patients were Caucasian, with a median age of about 60 years and a range of about 45 to 85 years. Lymph node tumors were analyzed for patients with unknown primaries who presented with nodal disease, or when there was not enough primary tissue. Comments on this clone: Its antigen is still unknown. Base qualities were left out, and no much larger clone turns up one base away.

The library was made by the immunoSEQ multiplex PCR assay. Genomic DNA extraction, TRB sequencing and normalization were carried out by Adaptive Biotechnologies (Seattle, WA). In the authors' own workflow: Clonality was computed as one minus Shannon entropy of productive TRB sequences normalized by log2 of unique productive sequences. To identify KLL-specific clonotypes in tumors, TCRbeta CDR3 amino acid sequences were matched against the sequences from the tetramer-sorted sample of each patient. TCRdb provides this immuneACCESS table in a form limited to in-frame rearrangements. Some clones are lacking; in checked studies, under half of them reflect an unresolved V gene, and why the rest are absent is not known. V, J and clone size derive from that table, while D and trimming were established from the DNA sequence. The sample contains 25,000 or so clones, around nine tenths of them found a single time. The top ten constitute 2.5% to 3.5% of the sample.

General conclusions and limits of the study: KLL-specific TRB repertoires were found to be diverse and largely private, with only one public clonotype, shared by two patients, identified among 397 unique sequences. A higher fraction of KLL-specific T cells within tumors (roughly 1.7-20% versus roughly 0-0.14%) was associated with significantly better MCC-specific survival. The small sample size of the study (n of about eleven patients) is a limitation. Because only a single viral epitope was studied, T cells directed against other Merkel cell polyomavirus epitopes were not captured. A greater number of unique KLL-specific clonotypes in tumors (about 5-120 vs 0-3) was associated with a significant advantage in MCC-specific survival (P = 0.0051).

The V and J genes are TRBV5-4 and TRBJ1-2; 10 junctional bases match TRBD1. The TCR was taken from a man in his forties or fifties with Merkel cell carcinoma. Sequenced: lymph node tissue. The bases are TGTGCCAGCAGCGCTGCGACAGGGGGCGCTGTCTATGGCTACACCTTC. Its protein product is CASSAATGGAVYGYTF.